A single sample gave rise to the 27 T cell receptor beta chains below, sequenced in a study of CD4 T cells in relation to SARS-CoV-2 and coronaviruses. The data were produced by immunoSEQ multiplex PCR, yet TCRdb's version contains in-frame clones alone and is incomplete. The repertoire holds about 20,000 clones, about two thirds seen once, with about a sixth in the top ten. Antigens for these TCRs are unknown. Unexposed donor CD4+ T cells date from 2011-2018, before the COVID-19 pandemic. CD4+ T cells were isolated from the cells after around eleven days of culture. The sequencing sample was made of CD4+ T cells from PBMCs, cultured in vitro. The receptors were sampled from a human donor in good health.

In this sample, this clone turned up a few times. The chain joins TRBV6-5 to TRBJ1-1; no definite D call. V was shortened by 5 bases and J by 4 bases, with 8 bases between the two germline ends. The CDR3 consists of 12 residues. Germline values: CDR1 MNHEY, CDR2 SVGAGI. The CDR3 nucleotides read TGTGCCAGCAGTACCGTAAGCACTGAAGCTTTCTTT. Translated: CASSTVSTEAFF.

The chain has TRBV7-2 and TRBJ2-5, with D hard to call. CDR1 is SGHTA and CDR2 is FQGNSA in the germline V gene. This CDR3 has 12 amino acids. V gave up 2 bases and J gave up 4 bases, with 5 bases separating them. This CDR3 is CASSLTLETQYF. CDR3 coding DNA: TGTGCCAGCAGCTTAACACTAGAGACCCAGTACTTC. Combining the CDR3 with reference TRBV7-2 and TRBJ2-5 gives the whole variable domain GAGVSQSPSNKVTEKGKDVELRCDPISGHTALYWYRQSLGQGLEFLIYFQGNSAPDKSGLPSDRFSAERTGGSVSTLTIQRTQQEDSAVYLCASSLTLETQYFGPGTRLLVL.

The chain recombines TRBV19 with TRBJ1-5; unclear D gene. Germline V gene lookup returns CDR1 LNHDA and CDR2 SQIVND (reference sequence). The V gene lost 3 bases and the J gene lost 7 bases, with 7 bases spanning the gap. CDR3 size: 12 residues. The CDR3 nucleotides are TGTGCCAGTAGTATGGGCGGCCAGCCCCAGCATTTT. Residues: CASSMGGQPQHF.

This clone was detected once. The chain recombines TRBV5-1 with TRBJ2-1; D ambiguous. Trimming pared 3 bases from V and 6 bases from J, leaving 7 bases between. This CDR3 comprises 12 residues. CDR1 is SGHRS, CDR2 YFSETQ, per germline. The CDR3 nucleotides are TGCGCCAGCAGCTCCGCCCTCAATGAGCAGTTCTTC. Encoded protein: CASSSALNEQFF.

The chain combines TRBV18 with TRBJ2-5; D unresolved. Germline CDR1 and CDR2: KGHSH and LQKENI. V shed 2 bases and J shed 1 base, with 8 bases lying between them. The CDR3 is 14 amino acids. The CDR3 here is CASSPVTVQETQYF. As DNA, the CDR3 is TGTGCCAGCTCACCAGTAACGGTCCAAGAGACCCAGTACTTC.

The sample holds a few counts of this clone. The chain joins TRBV4-1 to TRBJ1-5, with 7 positions matching TRBD1. Germline V gene sequence: CDR1 MGHRA, CDR2 YSYEKL. J gave up 3 bases and V 3 bases, and 11 bases lay outside the gene matches. The CDR3 is 17 amino acids. CDR3 DNA: TGCGCCAGCAGCCAGAGACAGGGTCGGGCAGACAATCAGCCCCAGCATTTT. It encodes CASSQRQGRADNQPQHF.

Only one count was recorded for this clone. The J gene is TRBJ1-1, the V gene TRBV14; D possibly corresponds to TRBD1 (6 bases). The CDR3 spans 14 residues. Germline V gives CDR1 SGHDN, CDR2 FVKESK. V was cut by 0 bases and J by 11 bases, with 16 bases left in between. This CDR3 reads CASSQEHWQGSAFF. The CDR3 bases are TGTGCCAGCAGCCAAGAACATTGGCAGGGGAGCGCTTTCTTT.

The chain uses TRBV11-2 and TRBJ2-2, with 10 bases lining up with TRBD2. V dropped 6 bases and J dropped 5; count of bases not matched to a gene: 3. The CDR3 contains 14 residues. CDR1 is SGHAT, CDR2 FQNNGV, per germline. The DNA of the CDR3 is TGTGCCAGCAGAACTAGCGGGACTACCGGGGAGCTGTTTTTT. Its protein product is CASRTSGTTGELFF.

The chain recombines TRBV4-2 with TRBJ1-3; D unclear. CDR3 length: 14 amino acids. Germline values: CDR1 LGHNA, CDR2 YNFKEQ. Trimming took 3 bases from V and 0 from J, leaving 6 bases between them. The CDR3 DNA reads as TGTGCCAGCAGCCAGCTCCGCTCTGGAAACACCATATATTTT. This codes for CASSQLRSGNTIYF.

The gene calls are TRBV5-1 and TRBJ2-1; no clear D. This CDR3 region has 19 residues. Germline V gene lookup returns CDR1 SGHRS and CDR2 YFSETQ. V lost 2 bases to trimming and J lost 7 bases, with 28 bases between them. This CDR3 reads CASSFEPPLSWWSRNEQFF. The DNA of the CDR3 is TGCGCCAGCAGCTTCGAACCCCCCCTAAGTTGGTGGTCGCGGAATGAGCAGTTCTTC.

V usage is TRBV11-3 and J usage is TRBJ2-1; D possibly corresponds to TRBD2 (6 bases). Germline V lookup: CDR1 SGHNT, CDR2 YENEEA. This CDR3 is built from 16 residues. Trimming cost V 0 bases and J 1 base, with 10 bases left between them. The CDR3 bases are TGTGCCAGCAGCTTAGATGGGGGGAAGTCCTACAATGAGCAGTTCTTC. Translated, it gives CASSLDGGKSYNEQFF.

The chain has TRBV3-1 (or the pseudogene TRBV3-2) and TRBJ1-3; no clear D. CDR1 and CDR2 from the germline V gene are LGHDT and YNNKEL (reference sequence). V lost 4 bases, J lost 1 base, and 11 bases lay in between. The CDR3 contains 15 residues. CDR3 nucleotide sequence: TGTGCCAGCAGCCCCGGTCTGACTTCTGGAAACACCATATATTTT. Encoded protein: CASSPGLTSGNTIYF.

The chain has TRBV7-2 and TRBJ2-1; D is tentatively TRBD1 or TRBD2 (5 bases each). V gave up 4 bases and J gave up 2 bases, with 12 bases separating them. The CDR3 is 15 residues long. The germline V gene encodes CDR1 SGHTA and CDR2 FQGNSA. The chain's CDR3 is CASSYGMGAYNEQFF. The CDR3 DNA follows: TGTGCCAGCAGCTATGGAATGGGGGCCTACAATGAGCAGTTCTTC.

The CDR3 region has the DNA TGTGCCAGCAGCGCCCGACTAGCGCCCTACAATGAGCAGTTCTTC. Translated: CASSARLAPYNEQFF. The chain recombines TRBV7-9 with TRBJ2-1; 8 nucleotides line up with TRBD2. CDR1 SEHNR and CDR2 FQNEAQ come from the germline V gene (reference sequence). J lost 2 bases, V lost 5 bases, and 5 bases had no gene match. This CDR3 comprises 15 residues.

This clone was detected only once. The V call is TRBV29-1, the J call TRBJ1-2, with 7 bases that match TRBD1. The CDR3 loop spans 16 amino acids. Germline values: CDR1 SQVTM, CDR2 ANQGSEA. V was clipped by 7 bases and J by 1 base; unmatched bases: 15. CDR3 residues: CSARRDRLARNYGYTF. DNA of the CDR3: TGCAGCGCAAGGAGGGACAGACTTGCCCGTAACTATGGCTACACCTTC.

The rearrangement links TRBV11-1 to TRBJ2-1; D perhaps matches TRBD1 (5 bases). This CDR3 spans 13 amino acids. V lost 6 bases to trimming and J lost 3 bases, with 9 bases between them. Germline CDR1 is SGHAT and CDR2 is FQDESV (reference sequence). CDR3 nucleotide sequence: TGTGCCAGCAGACCAGACAGCTACAATGAGCAGTTCTTC. This codes for CASRPDSYNEQFF.

The chain couples TRBV15 to TRBJ1-1; D remains ambiguous. V was clipped by 1 base and J by 0 bases, with 9 bases between them. The germline V gene has CDR1 LNHNV and CDR2 YYDKDF (reference sequence). The CDR3 has 15 amino acids. The CDR3 DNA reads as TGTGCCACCAGCAGAGGACATATCCTGAACACTGAAGCTTTCTTT. This encodes CATSRGHILNTEAFF.

The gene calls are TRBV7-9 and TRBJ2-2; 11 bases map to TRBD1. Germline V gene data show CDR1 as SEHNR and CDR2 as FQNEAQ (reference sequence). Trimming took 5 bases from V and 5 from J; bases not matched to a gene: 7. The CDR3 runs 16 residues. The CDR3 loop reads CASSPGQGADTGELFF. The CDR3, as DNA: TGTGCCAGCAGCCCCGGACAGGGGGCGGATACCGGGGAGCTGTTTTTT.

The J gene is TRBJ1-4, the V gene TRBV7-9, with 7 positions matching TRBD1. Germline V CDR1 and CDR2: SEHNR, FQNEAQ (reference sequence). This CDR3 spans 13 amino acids. The trim removed 7 bases at V and 7 bases at J, leaving 6 bases unmatched. As DNA, the CDR3 is TGTGCCAGCACGGGACAGAACACTGAAAAACTGTTTTTT. Translated: CASTGQNTEKLFF.

The chain couples TRBV27 to TRBJ2-7; 9 nucleotides match TRBD2. Germline values: CDR1 MNHEY, CDR2 SMNVEV (reference sequence). The junction had 7 bases not matched to a gene; V was cut back by 7 bases and J by 3 bases. CDR3 size: 14 residues. The DNA for the CDR3 is TGTGCCAGCACCGCAGCGGGGGGAGGCTACGAGCAGTACTTC. Translation: CASTAAGGGYEQYF.

This clone was observed a handful of times. The chain combines TRBV4-1 with TRBJ1-2, with 11 positions matching TRBD1. The ends lost 3 bases at V and 8 bases at J; junction bases unmatched: 8. The germline CDR1 and CDR2 sequences are MGHRA and YSYEKL. CDR3 length equals 15 residues. Here the CDR3 reads CASSHGTGGIVGYTF. Written as DNA, the CDR3 is TGCGCCAGCAGCCATGGGACAGGGGGGATTGTAGGCTACACCTTC.

The chain employs TRBV10-3 and TRBJ2-5, with D unresolved. Germline lookup yields CDR1 ENHRY and CDR2 SYGVKD. V was clipped by 3 bases and J by 1 base, with 6 bases between them. The CDR3 covers 13 residues. The CDR3 DNA sequence: TGTGCCATCAGTGAAGGGTTCCAAGAGACCCAGTACTTC. This gives the protein CAISEGFQETQYF.

The chain recombines TRBV6-2 or TRBV6-3 with TRBJ1-1; D perhaps matches TRBD1 (5 bases). The CDR3 covers 13 residues. Germline V gives CDR1 MNHEY, CDR2 SVGEGT. With 2 bases removed from V and 11 bases from J, the gap between germline ends came to 15 bases. CDR3 protein: CASSYAPSGEAFF. The CDR3 DNA sequence: TGTGCCAGCAGTTACGCCCCTTCGGGGGAGGCTTTCTTT.

The chain joins TRBV5-8 to TRBJ2-5; D may match TRBD1 or TRBD2 (6 bases each). There are 15 residues in the CDR3. V was trimmed by 1 base and J by 5 bases, leaving 15 bases between them. Germline V gives CDR1 SGHTS, CDR2 YDEGEE. The CDR3 loop is CASSLMTGAWETQYF. CDR3 nucleotide sequence: TGTGCCAGCAGCTTGATGACGGGGGCCTGGGAGACCCAGTACTTC.

The CDR3 DNA reads as TGCGCCAGCAGCTTGGGACAGGGAGGAGAGCAGTTCTTC. Translating gives CASSLGQGGEQFF. The rearrangement links TRBV5-1 to TRBJ2-1, with D possibly TRBD1 on 7 matching bases. Trimming pared 0 bases from V and 10 bases from J, leaving 11 bases between. Germline V lookup: CDR1 SGHRS, CDR2 YFSETQ. The CDR3 contains 13 residues.

The chain recombines TRBV28 with TRBJ2-3; 8 nucleotides match TRBD2. J lost 3 bases, V lost 7 bases, and 15 bases had no gene match. The germline V gene encodes CDR1 MDHEN and CDR2 SYDVKM. The CDR3 length is 17 residues. The CDR3 reads CASTPRGAGTRTDTQYF. CDR3 sequence (DNA): TGTGCCAGCACCCCCCGAGGCGCCGGGACTAGGACAGATACGCAGTATTTT.

This clone has just a few counts. The V gene is TRBV10-3, the J gene TRBJ2-3, with 15 positions matching TRBD2. The V gene end was trimmed by 4 bases and the J gene end by 3 bases; junction bases not matched to a gene: 5. The CDR3 loop spans 17 amino acids. Germline V CDR1 and CDR2: ENHRY, SYGVKD. Written as DNA, the CDR3 is TGTGCCATCAGTGTTGGGACTAGCGGGAGGCAGACAGATACGCAGTATTTT. Its translation is CAISVGTSGRQTDTQYF.